The rows below give T cell receptor beta chains drawn from one sample of a study of glioma-infiltrating T cells. A single record per CDR3 protein comes from TCRdb applying MiXCR to the multiplex PCR reads. The data show more than 100,000 distinct CDR3 sequences, around 31% seen once. The sequencing input was glioma tissue, nonneoplastic brain tissue, or PBMCs (not recorded which). These TCRs come from a human donor with low-grade glioma or glioblastoma, undergoing nonglioma brain surgery, or in good health (not recorded which). The CDR3 runs from the conserved cysteine through the conserved F or W. A D gene is named only where the DNA matches it firmly. Only some rows state a clone size, as once, few, many or a class for expanded clones.

>TRBV24-1|TRBJ2-6|TRBD2|many
CATSDGGGLAGRNRSGANVLTF
TGTGCCACCAGTGACGGAGGAGGACTAGCGGGGAGAAATAGGTCTGGGGCCAACGTCCTGACTTTC
>TRBV28|TRBJ2-5|TRBD1|-
CASSSTGATWGETQYF
TGTGCCAGCAGTTCGACAGGGGCCACATGGGGAGAGACCCAGTACTTC
>TRBV20-1|TRBJ1-1|-|many
CSAEGHWNTEAFF
TGCAGTGCGGAGGGACACTGGAACACTGAAGCTTTCTTT
>TRBV20-1|TRBJ1-1|TRBD1|many
CSASLQGATEAFF
TGCAGTGCTAGTCTTCAGGGGGCCACTGAAGCTTTCTTT
>TRBV19|TRBJ1-4|TRBD1|few
CASRLTGTGFGTNEKLFF
TGTGCCAGTAGACTTACCGGGACAGGGTTTGGAACTAATGAAAAACTGTTTTTT
>TRBV6-1|TRBJ2-1|-|many
CASSLMGYNEQFF
TGTGCCAGCAGCCTAATGGGCTACAATGAGCAGTTCTTC
>TRBV7-8|TRBJ2-5|-|many
CASSLAREETQYF
TGTGCCAGCAGCTTAGCCAGGGAGGAGACCCAGTACTTC
>TRBV20-1|TRBJ2-3|-|many
CSARAQTRGSTDTQYF
TGCAGTGCTAGAGCCCAGACTAGGGGCAGCACAGATACGCAGTATTTT
>TRBV5-6|TRBJ2-3|-|few
CASSLTPSTDTQYF
TGTGCCAGCAGCTTGACCCCAAGCACAGATACGCAGTATTTT
>TRBV20-1|TRBJ2-3|-|-
CSARVDSSDTQYF
TGCAGTGCTAGAGTGGATTCCTCAGATACGCAGTATTTT
>TRBV7-9|TRBJ1-2|-|-
CASSLMGPDGYTF
TGTGCCAGCAGCCTTATGGGGCCGGATGGCTACACCTTC
>TRBV6-1|TRBJ2-7|-|few
CATYEQYF
TGTGCTACCTACGAGCAGTACTTC
>TRBV6-6|TRBJ1-2|TRBD1|many
CASSYSRTGGGYGYTF
TGTGCCAGCAGTTACTCGAGGACAGGGGGTGGCTATGGCTACACCTTC
>TRBV27|TRBJ1-6|TRBD1|many
CASRWGQYNSPLHF
TGTGCCAGCAGGTGGGGACAGTATAATTCACCCCTCCACTTT